This is a list of T cell receptor beta chains from one sample in a study of Graves' ophthalmopathy and Graves' hyperthyroidism. TCRdb independently ran MiXCR on the multiplex PCR reads; one entry per CDR3 protein. The data contain roughly 400,000 distinct CDR3 sequences, about 15% of them singletons. The material sequenced was peripheral blood. These receptors all stem from an adult woman with stable Graves' hyperthyroidism. Each CDR3 is given with its conserved first and last residue. A D gene is named only where the DNA matches it firmly. Clone size, where shown, is once, few, many, or a class for clones that have expanded.

V gene: TRBV6-2/TRBV6-3; J gene: TRBJ1-5; clone size: many; D gene: .; CDR3 protein: CASSYSFIGGPSNQPQHF; CDR3 DNA: TGTGCCAGCAGTTACTCGTTCATAGGAGGGCCTAGCAATCAGCCCCAGCATTTT
V gene: TRBV4-2; J gene: TRBJ1-1; clone size: .; D gene: TRBD1; CDR3 protein: CASSPTGGYGLNTEAFF; CDR3 DNA: TGTGCCAGCAGCCCAACAGGGGGCTATGGGTTGAACACTGAAGCTTTCTTT
V gene: TRBV11-2; J gene: TRBJ2-7; clone size: many; D gene: TRBD2; CDR3 protein: CASSQRASGSYEQYF; CDR3 DNA: TGTGCCAGCAGCCAGAGGGCTAGCGGATCCTACGAGCAGTACTTC
V gene: TRBV4-1; J gene: TRBJ1-3; clone size: many; D gene: TRBD1; CDR3 protein: CASSQDGQVISGNTIYF; CDR3 DNA: TGCGCCAGCAGCCAAGATGGACAGGTGATCTCTGGAAACACCATATATTTT
V gene: TRBV12-3/TRBV12-4; J gene: TRBJ1-2; clone size: many; D gene: .; CDR3 protein: CASSLSVYGYTF; CDR3 DNA: TGTGCCAGCAGTTTATCCGTCTATGGCTACACCTTC
V gene: TRBV5-1; J gene: TRBJ2-2; clone size: many; D gene: .; CDR3 protein: CASSLGTIEANTGELFF; CDR3 DNA: TGCGCCAGCAGCTTGGGGACAATTGAGGCAAACACCGGGGAGCTGTTTTTT
V gene: TRBV28; J gene: TRBJ1-1; clone size: .; D gene: .; CDR3 protein: CASSLSRWGKRDTEAFF; CDR3 DNA: TGTGCCAGCAGTTTATCTCGCTGGGGCAAAAGAGACACTGAAGCTTTCTTT
V gene: TRBV5-6; J gene: TRBJ1-5; clone size: .; D gene: .; CDR3 protein: CASSREGVASDTQPQHF; CDR3 DNA: TGTGCCAGCAGCCGTGAGGGGGTCGCATCCGACACTCAGCCCCAGCATTTT
V gene: TRBV28; J gene: TRBJ1-1; clone size: many; D gene: .; CDR3 protein: CASSPLRGVGTEAFF; CDR3 DNA: TGTGCCAGCAGCCCCTTGCGGGGAGTCGGCACTGAAGCTTTCTTT
V gene: TRBV4-3; J gene: TRBJ2-7; clone size: many; D gene: .; CDR3 protein: CASSQDHRDRWEQYF; CDR3 DNA: TGCGCCAGCAGCCAAGACCACAGGGATCGTTGGGAGCAGTACTTC
V gene: TRBV5-1; J gene: TRBJ1-1; clone size: many; D gene: .; CDR3 protein: CASSLCIDTECRAEAFF; CDR3 DNA: TGCGCCAGCAGCTTGTGTATCGACACGGAATGTCGGGCTGAAGCTTTCTTT
V gene: TRBV6-2/TRBV6-3; J gene: TRBJ2-7; clone size: many; D gene: TRBD1; CDR3 protein: CASSYRDRDTYEQYF; CDR3 DNA: TGTGCCAGCAGTTACCGTGACAGGGACACCTACGAGCAGTACTTC
V gene: TRBV29-1; J gene: TRBJ2-7; clone size: many; D gene: .; CDR3 protein: CSAVTVSYEQYF; CDR3 DNA: TGCAGCGCAGTTACAGTATCCTACGAGCAGTACTTC
V gene: TRBV20-1; J gene: TRBJ1-5; clone size: many; D gene: .; CDR3 protein: CSAREEGEQPQHF; CDR3 DNA: TGCAGTGCTAGGGAGGAGGGTGAACAGCCCCAGCATTTT
V gene: TRBV6-5; J gene: TRBJ1-1; clone size: few; D gene: TRBD1; CDR3 protein: CASSYLTTGVDTEAFF; CDR3 DNA: TGTGCCAGCAGTTACTTGACAACAGGGGTAGACACTGAAGCTTTCTTT
V gene: TRBV5-1; J gene: TRBJ2-7; clone size: many; D gene: .; CDR3 protein: CASSLLDLGSYEQYF; CDR3 DNA: TGCGCCAGCAGCCTTCTAGACCTGGGCTCCTACGAGCAGTACTTC
V gene: TRBV7-2; J gene: TRBJ1-6; clone size: many; D gene: .; CDR3 protein: CASSHNLDTYNSPLHF; CDR3 DNA: TGTGCCAGCAGCCACAATCTAGACACATATAATTCACCCCTCCACTTT
V gene: TRBV13; J gene: TRBJ1-5; clone size: .; D gene: .; CDR3 protein: CASSDIPGREILYSNQPQHF; CDR3 DNA: TGTGCCAGCAGCGATATTCCGGGAAGGGAGATATTGTATAGCAATCAGCCCCAGCATTTT
V gene: TRBV5-4; J gene: TRBJ2-2; clone size: many; D gene: TRBD2; CDR3 protein: CASSRPLAGAGGELFF; CDR3 DNA: TGTGCCAGCAGCCGACCCCTAGCGGGAGCGGGCGGGGAGCTGTTTTTT
V gene: TRBV29-1; J gene: TRBJ2-1; clone size: many; D gene: TRBD2; CDR3 protein: CSVDSGTDNEQFF; CDR3 DNA: TGCAGCGTTGATAGCGGGACCGACAATGAGCAGTTCTTC
V gene: TRBV24-1; J gene: TRBJ2-5; clone size: many; D gene: TRBD1; CDR3 protein: CATSDPSTGVMETQYF; CDR3 DNA: TGTGCCACCAGTGATCCTTCGACAGGGGTGATGGAGACCCAGTACTTC
V gene: TRBV7-9; J gene: TRBJ1-1; clone size: many; D gene: .; CDR3 protein: CASSLILDTEAFF; CDR3 DNA: TGTGCCAGCAGCTTAATTTTGGACACTGAAGCTTTCTTT
V gene: TRBV9; J gene: TRBJ2-2; clone size: few; D gene: .; CDR3 protein: CASSASGQQPGGELFF; CDR3 DNA: TGTGCCAGCAGCGCCTCCGGACAGCAGCCTGGGGGGGAGCTGTTTTTT
V gene: TRBV9; J gene: TRBJ2-2; clone size: few; D gene: TRBD2; CDR3 protein: CASSFGLAGNSGELFF; CDR3 DNA: TGTGCCAGCAGCTTCGGACTAGCGGGGAACTCCGGGGAGCTGTTTTTT
V gene: TRBV20-1; J gene: TRBJ1-3; clone size: many; D gene: .; CDR3 protein: CSARSDAGNTIYF; CDR3 DNA: TGCAGTGCTAGAAGCGATGCGGGAAACACCATATATTTT
V gene: TRBV27; J gene: TRBJ2-4; clone size: .; D gene: TRBD1; CDR3 protein: CASSFYGTGGPLGIKYF; CDR3 DNA: TGTGCCAGCAGTTTCTATGGGACAGGGGGCCCTTTGGGCATTAAGTACTTC
V gene: TRBV20-1; J gene: TRBJ2-7; clone size: few; D gene: TRBD1; CDR3 protein: CSARGPDRVWYEQYF; CDR3 DNA: TGCAGTGCTAGAGGCCCGGACAGGGTTTGGTACGAGCAGTACTTC
V gene: TRBV6-1; J gene: TRBJ1-1; clone size: many; D gene: .; CDR3 protein: CASSEAESGLAEAFF; CDR3 DNA: TGTGCCAGCAGTGAAGCGGAATCAGGGTTGGCTGAAGCTTTCTTT
V gene: TRBV4-1; J gene: TRBJ2-7; clone size: .; D gene: .; CDR3 protein: CASSQDRIGTATF; CDR3 DNA: TGCGCCAGCAGCCAAGACAGAATCGGGACGGCCACGTTC
V gene: TRBV28; J gene: TRBJ1-1; clone size: many; D gene: .; CDR3 protein: CASTRRKGEAFF; CDR3 DNA: TGTGCCAGCACACGCCGGAAAGGTGAAGCTTTCTTT
V gene: TRBV4-1; J gene: TRBJ2-7; clone size: many; D gene: TRBD2; CDR3 protein: CASSQGPGRTYEQYF; CDR3 DNA: TGCGCCAGCAGCCAAGGCCCCGGGAGGACCTACGAGCAGTACTTC
V gene: TRBV5-1; J gene: TRBJ2-1; clone size: .; D gene: TRBD2; CDR3 protein: CASSLAGGRAYNEQFF; CDR3 DNA: TGCGCCAGCAGCTTGGCCGGGGGGAGGGCCTACAATGAGCAGTTCTTC
V gene: TRBV2; J gene: TRBJ2-1; clone size: .; D gene: .; CDR3 protein: CASSEDNRERSEQFF; CDR3 DNA: TGTGCCAGCAGTGAAGATAATCGGGAGAGGAGTGAGCAGTTCTTC
V gene: TRBV12-3/TRBV12-4; J gene: TRBJ1-5; clone size: many; D gene: .; CDR3 protein: CASSSGYQPQHF; CDR3 DNA: TGTGCCAGCAGTTCAGGGTACCAGCCCCAGCATTTT
V gene: TRBV14; J gene: TRBJ2-2; clone size: few; D gene: .; CDR3 protein: CASKFAANTGELFF; CDR3 DNA: TGTGCCAGCAAATTTGCGGCGAACACCGGGGAGCTGTTTTTT
V gene: TRBV2; J gene: TRBJ1-2; clone size: many; D gene: TRBD1; CDR3 protein: CASAEGQMNYGYTF; CDR3 DNA: TGTGCCAGCGCGGAGGGACAGATGAACTATGGCTACACCTTC
V gene: TRBV6-1; J gene: TRBJ1-5; clone size: .; D gene: .; CDR3 protein: CASSEASGSNQPQHF; CDR3 DNA: TGTGCCAGCAGTGAAGCATCAGGCTCCAATCAGCCCCAGCATTTT
V gene: TRBV4-1; J gene: TRBJ2-7; clone size: many; D gene: .; CDR3 protein: CASSQEGTRSEQYF; CDR3 DNA: TGCGCCAGCAGCCAAGAGGGAACCCGGAGCGAGCAGTACTTC
V gene: TRBV7-9; J gene: TRBJ1-1; clone size: many; D gene: .; CDR3 protein: CASSSRSGRANTEAFF; CDR3 DNA: TGTGCCAGCAGCTCCCGGTCAGGGAGGGCGAACACTGAAGCTTTCTTT
V gene: TRBV6-5; J gene: TRBJ1-1; clone size: many; D gene: .; CDR3 protein: CASSSGPTEAFF; CDR3 DNA: TGTGCCAGCAGTTCAGGGCCCACTGAAGCTTTCTTT
V gene: TRBV10-3; J gene: TRBJ2-7; clone size: many; D gene: .; CDR3 protein: CAISEDSYEQYF; CDR3 DNA: TGTGCCATCAGTGAGGATTCCTACGAGCAGTACTTC
V gene: TRBV29-1; J gene: TRBJ1-1; clone size: many; D gene: .; CDR3 protein: CSVEDASLNTEAFF; CDR3 DNA: TGCAGCGTTGAAGATGCCAGTTTGAACACTGAAGCTTTCTTT
V gene: TRBV7-9; J gene: TRBJ2-7; clone size: many; D gene: TRBD2; CDR3 protein: CASSLQRGPSYEQYF; CDR3 DNA: TGTGCCAGCAGCCTCCAGCGGGGCCCATCCTACGAGCAGTACTTC
V gene: TRBV6-2/TRBV6-3; J gene: TRBJ2-7; clone size: few; D gene: TRBD2; CDR3 protein: CASRPASIESGRAVYEQYF; CDR3 DNA: TGTGCCAGCAGGCCAGCAAGTATCGAGAGCGGGAGGGCCGTGTACGAGCAGTACTTC
V gene: TRBV28; J gene: TRBJ2-7; clone size: many; D gene: TRBD1; CDR3 protein: CASSRGRGREQYF; CDR3 DNA: TGTGCCAGCAGCCGGGGCAGGGGGCGAGAGCAGTACTTC
V gene: TRBV5-1; J gene: TRBJ2-7; clone size: many; D gene: TRBD2; CDR3 protein: CASSFAREGEQYF; CDR3 DNA: TGCGCCAGCAGCTTTGCCCGGGAGGGGGAGCAGTACTTC
V gene: TRBV18; J gene: TRBJ2-5; clone size: few; D gene: TRBD1; CDR3 protein: CASFQQGYEETQYF; CDR3 DNA: TGTGCCAGCTTCCAACAGGGGTATGAAGAGACCCAGTACTTC
V gene: TRBV7-3; J gene: TRBJ2-1; clone size: few; D gene: TRBD1; CDR3 protein: CASSDQGAREQFF; CDR3 DNA: TGTGCCAGCAGCGACCAGGGGGCGCGTGAGCAGTTCTTC
V gene: TRBV12-3/TRBV12-4; J gene: TRBJ2-2; clone size: many; D gene: .; CDR3 protein: CASSFLGSVRGTRELFF; CDR3 DNA: TGTGCCAGCAGTTTTTTAGGGAGTGTAAGGGGGACCCGGGAGCTGTTTTTT
V gene: TRBV30; J gene: TRBJ1-1; clone size: once; D gene: TRBD1; CDR3 protein: CAWNRGSTEAFF; CDR3 DNA: TGTGCCTGGAACAGGGGATCCACTGAAGCTTTCTTT
V gene: TRBV9; J gene: TRBJ2-7; clone size: many; D gene: TRBD2; CDR3 protein: CASSPNGLAGSYEQYF; CDR3 DNA: TGTGCCAGCAGCCCGAACGGACTAGCGGGGTCCTACGAGCAGTACTTC
V gene: TRBV6-5; J gene: TRBJ2-7; clone size: many; D gene: TRBD1; CDR3 protein: CASSSGGEQYF; CDR3 DNA: TGTGCCAGCAGTTCAGGGGGCGAGCAGTACTTC
V gene: TRBV2; J gene: TRBJ2-7; clone size: .; D gene: .; CDR3 protein: CASSEGGDAYEQYF; CDR3 DNA: TGTGCCAGCAGTGAAGGGGGGGATGCCTACGAGCAGTACTTC
V gene: TRBV6-1; J gene: TRBJ2-5; clone size: few; D gene: .; CDR3 protein: CASRRDSSETQYF; CDR3 DNA: TGTGCCAGCAGACGGGATTCCTCCGAGACCCAGTACTTC
V gene: TRBV5-1; J gene: TRBJ2-7; clone size: many; D gene: .; CDR3 protein: CASSLVGTRSEQYF; CDR3 DNA: TGCGCCAGCAGCTTGGTCGGAACCCGTAGCGAGCAGTACTTC
V gene: TRBV5-6; J gene: TRBJ2-7; clone size: many; D gene: .; CDR3 protein: CASSLGSRTYEQYF; CDR3 DNA: TGTGCCAGCAGCTTAGGATCCAGGACCTACGAGCAGTACTTC